Listed here are 22 T cell receptor beta chains from one sample, sequenced in a study of T-cell reconstitution after alpha-beta-depleted transplantation in children. Preparation of the TCRbeta library involved a method that used unique molecular identifiers. TCRdb re-called the PCR reads through MiXCR, storing one row per CDR3 protein. In the table there are more than 100,000 distinct CDR3 sequences, more than 20% of which are singletons. This specimen consisted of PBMCs, mostly from graft donor cells, obtained 180 days after TCRalphabeta/CD19-depleted stem cell transplant. Receptors originate from a male patient aged 2 to 10 who had a stem cell transplant for chronic granulomatous disease, so the T cells may come from the graft donor.

The J gene is TRBJ2-3, the V gene TRBV5-1; 7 bases line up with TRBD2. The CDR3 is made up of 13 amino acids. Trimming removed 4 bases from V and 14 bases from J; junction bases left unmatched: 13. The V gene's germline CDR1 is SGHRS and CDR2 YFSETQ. The CDR3 DNA reads TGCGCCAGCAGCCCGGATCGTGACCGCGGGGGGTATTTT. Protein: CASSPDRDRGGYF.

This clonotype was counted many times. The chain recombines TRBV20-1 with TRBJ2-6; D is uncertain. In germline, CDR1 is DFQATT, CDR2 SNEGSKA (reference sequence). The CDR3 contains 13 residues. V was trimmed by 3 bases and J by 4 bases, leaving 7 bases between them. For the CDR3, the DNA is TGCAGTGCTAGCGGTGGCGGGGCCAACGTCCTGACTTTC. It yields the protein CSASGGGANVLTF.

The J gene is TRBJ1-2, the V gene TRBV10-3; 7 bases map to TRBD1. The CDR3 has 13 residues. The V and J ends lost 8 bases and 7 bases, in that order; junction bases with no gene match: 10. CDR1 and CDR2 from the germline V gene are ENHRY and SYGVKD. CDR3 sequence (DNA): TGTGCCATCTCCCGGGACAGCGAACGTGGCTACACCTTC. Translating it yields CAISRDSERGYTF.

This clonotype was recorded at least ten times. The chain couples TRBV29-1 to TRBJ2-3; D assignment may be TRBD1 or TRBD2 (5 bases each). This CDR3 spans 14 amino acids. V was trimmed by 2 bases and J by 2 bases, leaving 11 bases between them. Germline V gene lookup returns CDR1 SQVTM and CDR2 ANQGSEA. The CDR3, as DNA: TGCAGCGTTGAATGGGGGAAGGTCACAGATACGCAGTATTTT. Encoded protein: CSVEWGKVTDTQYF.

This clonotype was detected a few times. The chain carries TRBV20-1 and TRBJ2-3; the D gene is possibly TRBD2 (5 bases). Germline CDR1 is DFQATT and CDR2 is SNEGSKA (reference sequence). There are 13 residues in the CDR3. Trimming shortened V by 3 bases and J by 2 bases, and 9 bases separated the two germline ends. The CDR3 spells CSASKDSTDTQYF. CDR3 nucleotides: TGCAGTGCTAGTAAGGACTCCACAGATACGCAGTATTTT.

The V and J genes are TRBV7-8 and TRBJ2-7, with 10 bases lining up with TRBD1. Germline loops: CDR1 SGHVS, CDR2 FQNEAQ. V shed 5 bases, J shed 6 bases, and the junction held 4 bases outside the gene matches. This CDR3 is 13 amino acids long. The CDR3 nucleotides read TGTGCCAGCAGCCTCGGGACAGGGGCCGAGCAGTACTTC. It specifies CASSLGTGAEQYF.

The gene calls are TRBV12-3 or TRBV12-4 and TRBJ2-4; D is possibly TRBD1 or TRBD2 (5 bases each). This CDR3 has 16 residues. V was clipped by 5 bases and J by 0 bases, with 14 bases between them. The CDR3 loop is CASSDFWGLAKNIQYF. CDR3 DNA sequence: TGTGCCAGCAGTGACTTCTGGGGGTTAGCCAAAAACATTCAGTACTTC.

This clonotype was picked up many times. The rearrangement uses TRBV12-3 or TRBV12-4 and TRBJ2-4; 8 bases line up with TRBD1. CDR3 size: 15 residues. V lost 5 bases, J lost 2 bases, and 5 bases stayed unmatched. CDR3 coding DNA: TGTGCCAGCAGTGTCCGGGACAGGACCAAAAACATTCAGTACTTC. It encodes CASSVRDRTKNIQYF.

This clonotype was observed at least ten times. The CDR3 spells CASRSYRATEQYF. The CDR3 region has the DNA TGTGCCAGCCGATCGTACAGGGCCACCGAGCAGTACTTC. This chain links TRBV27 with TRBJ2-7; a weak D match, TRBD1 (6 bases). CDR1 and CDR2 from the germline V gene are MNHEY and SMNVEV (reference sequence). The length of the CDR3 is 13 residues. The V and J ends lost 8 bases and 6 bases respectively, with 17 bases between them.

The chain employs TRBV11-2 and TRBJ2-7; 13 positions match TRBD2. The CDR3 extends over 15 amino acids. Germline V CDR1 and CDR2: SGHAT, FQNNGV. V lost 5 bases to trimming and J lost 4 bases; unmatched junction nucleotides: 5. The chain's CDR3 is CASSLWTSGSYEQYF. The CDR3 DNA reads TGTGCCAGCAGCCTCTGGACTAGCGGGAGTTACGAGCAGTACTTC. The full variable domain, its missing parts supplied by reference TRBV11-2 and TRBJ2-7, is EAGVAQSPRYKIIEKRQSVAFWCNPISGHATLYWYQQILGQGPKLLIQFQNNGVVDDSQLPKDRFSAERLKGVDSTLKIQPAKLEDSAVYLCASSLWTSGSYEQYFGPGTRLTVT.

This clonotype has just a few counts. The rearrangement joins TRBV20-1 to TRBJ1-5, with D possibly being TRBD1 (6 bases). V gave up 0 bases and J gave up 4 bases, with 10 bases separating them. This CDR3 comprises 14 residues. The germline V gene encodes CDR1 DFQATT and CDR2 SNEGSKA (reference sequence). CDR3 DNA: TGCAGTGCTAGAGAGACACAGGGAAATCAGCCCCAGCATTTT. This sequence encodes CSARETQGNQPQHF.

The chain combines TRBV7-9 with TRBJ2-5, with 8 bases fitting TRBD2. The CDR3 extends over 15 amino acids. The ends lost 5 bases at V and 1 base at J; junction bases unmatched: 6. Germline-derived CDR1 and CDR2 are SEHNR and FQNEAQ (reference sequence). CDR3 sequence (DNA): TGTGCCAGCAGCCTCTATACTAGCGGCCAAGAGACCCAGTACTTC. Its translation: CASSLYTSGQETQYF.

The CDR3 sequence is CASSLGGRQAKNTEAFF. The CDR3 bases are TGTGCCAGCAGCTTGGGTGGGCGACAGGCCAAAAACACTGAAGCTTTCTTT. This rearrangement joins TRBV5-4 to TRBJ1-1; maybe TRBD1 (6 bases). The CDR3 length is 17 residues. Trimming cost V 0 bases and J 2 bases, with 17 bases left between them. Germline CDR1 SGHNT, CDR2 YYREEE (reference sequence).

This clonotype has at least ten counts. The rearrangement joins TRBV20-1 to TRBJ1-4; 8 positions agree with TRBD1. The junction had 7 bases not matched to a gene; V was cut back by 3 bases and J by 7 bases. CDR1 DFQATT and CDR2 SNEGSKA come from the germline V gene (reference sequence). The CDR3 runs 14 residues. The CDR3 spells CSARDRAPSEKLFF. The CDR3 coding sequence is TGCAGTGCTAGGGACAGGGCGCCCAGTGAAAAACTGTTTTTT.

V usage is TRBV29-1 and J usage is TRBJ2-1, with 8 positions matching TRBD2. Germline CDR1 and CDR2: SQVTM and ANQGSEA. The CDR3 is 14 amino acids. V dropped 3 bases and J dropped 2; count of bases not matched to a gene: 3. CDR3 region: CSVEVAGPYNEQFF. The CDR3 nucleotides read TGCAGCGTTGAGGTAGCGGGACCCTACAATGAGCAGTTCTTC.

This sequence joins TRBV20-1 and TRBJ1-2; TRBD1 might be the D (6 bases). Per germline, CDR1 DFQATT and CDR2 SNEGSKA (reference sequence). The CDR3 length is 14 residues. V lost 5 bases and J lost 2, with 15 bases in between. Here the CDR3 DNA reads TGCAGTGCTCGACGAAACAGGGACAACTATGGCTACACCTTC. It specifies CSARRNRDNYGYTF.

The chain employs TRBV12-3 or TRBV12-4 and TRBJ2-1, with D uncertain. Trimming left V 5 bases short and J 0 bases short, with 11 bases between. CDR3 length: 15 amino acids. The CDR3 region is CASSPSQSSYNEQFF. CDR3 in DNA: TGTGCCAGCAGTCCTTCTCAGAGCTCCTACAATGAGCAGTTCTTC.

This chain joins TRBV7-2 and TRBJ2-1; the D gene is possibly TRBD2 (7 bases). Germline V lookup: CDR1 SGHTA, CDR2 FQGNSA. The CDR3 runs 17 residues. V dropped 4 bases and J dropped 0 bases, with 16 bases sitting between them. CDR3: CASSSRGGLRSYNEQFF. DNA of the CDR3: TGTGCCAGCAGCTCTAGGGGGGGACTCCGCTCCTACAATGAGCAGTTCTTC.

This clonotype was recorded many times. This rearrangement joins TRBV18 to TRBJ1-1; D is undetermined. The CDR3 length is 13 residues. Germline V gene lookup returns CDR1 KGHSH and CDR2 LQKENI. V was clipped by 0 bases and J by 3 bases, with 5 bases between them. DNA for the CDR3: TGTGCCAGCTCACCACCGCCGGACACTGAAGCTTTCTTT. Its protein is CASSPPPDTEAFF.

This clonotype has a count of ten or more. J is TRBJ2-1 and V is TRBV5-1; possibly TRBD1 for D (6 bases). The CDR3 loop spans 16 amino acids. V gave up 4 bases and J gave up 1 base, with 15 bases separating them. CDR1 and CDR2 from the germline V gene are SGHRS and YFSETQ. CDR3 amino acids: CASSRTDQGSYNEQFF. The DNA of the CDR3 is TGCGCCAGCAGCCGTACGGATCAGGGGTCCTACAATGAGCAGTTCTTC.

The chain recombines TRBV20-1 with TRBJ2-5, with TRBD2 matching 8 bases. Germline V gene data show CDR1 as DFQATT and CDR2 as SNEGSKA (reference sequence). The CDR3 is made up of 12 amino acids. The CDR3 region has the DNA TGCAGCGGCGCGGGGGGATTGGAGACCCAGTACTTC. Translating gives CSGAGGLETQYF.

The rearrangement joins TRBV20-1 to TRBJ2-2; 11 positions agree with TRBD2. V gave up 3 bases and J gave up 5 bases; unmatched junction bases: 11. The germline V gene encodes CDR1 DFQATT and CDR2 SNEGSKA (reference sequence). The CDR3 is 17 residues long. Written as DNA, the CDR3 is TGCAGTGCTAGGGAGACTAGCGGGATTTCGATTACCGGGGAGCTGTTTTTT. It yields the protein CSARETSGISITGELFF.